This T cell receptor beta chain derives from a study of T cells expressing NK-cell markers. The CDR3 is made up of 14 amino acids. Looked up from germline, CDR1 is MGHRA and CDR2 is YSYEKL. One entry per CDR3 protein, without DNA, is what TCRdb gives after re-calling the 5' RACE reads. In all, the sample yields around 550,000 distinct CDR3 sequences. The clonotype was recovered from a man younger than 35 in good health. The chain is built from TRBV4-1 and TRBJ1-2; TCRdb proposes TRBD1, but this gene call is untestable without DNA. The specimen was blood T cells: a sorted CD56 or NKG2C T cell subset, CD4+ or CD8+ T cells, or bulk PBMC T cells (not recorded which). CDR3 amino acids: CASSQGDGVYGYTF.